The 32 T cell receptor beta chains in this list originate from one sample, sequenced in a study of CD8 T cells in Susac syndrome. RNA amounts of roughly 0.5 to 1 ug underwent reverse transcription with random hexamers. From the immunoSEQ multiplex PCR reads, TCRdb called clonotypes with MiXCR, one entry per CDR3 protein. The data hold fewer than 150,000 distinct CDR3 sequences, with 90% to 95% observed a single time. Specimen: CD4+ T cells from PBMCs. The receptors stem from a human donor in good health.

This chain connects TRBV29-1 to TRBJ2-1; D ambiguous. Trimming removed 6 bases from V and 0 bases from J, with 12 bases in between. The CDR3 covers 14 residues. The germline CDR1 and CDR2 sequences are SQVTM and ANQGSEA. This CDR3 is CSVVTHSSYNEQFF. The CDR3, as DNA: TGCAGCGTCGTGACACACAGCTCCTACAATGAGCAGTTCTTC.

The chain uses TRBV7-9 and TRBJ1-2, with D unclear. Trimming left V 6 bases short and J 2 bases short, with 13 bases between. Germline-derived CDR1 and CDR2 are SEHNR and FQNEAQ (reference sequence). This CDR3 region has 14 residues. The CDR3 coding sequence is TGTGCCAGCAGGCCCGGTGCGGGGAACTATGGCTACACCTTC. The encoded protein is CASRPGAGNYGYTF. The complete variable domain, with remaining parts taken from reference TRBV7-9 and TRBJ1-2, reads DTGVSQNPRHKITKRGQNVTFRCDPISEHNRLYWYRQTLGQGPEFLTYFQNEAQLEKSRLLSDRFSAERPKGSFSTLEIQRTEQGDSAMYLCASRPGAGNYGYTFGSGTRLTVV.

J is TRBJ2-2 and V is TRBV9, with D perhaps TRBD2 (6 bases). The V gene lost 3 bases and the J gene lost 4 bases, with 16 bases spanning the gap. Germline-derived CDR1 and CDR2 are SGDLS and YYNGEE. The CDR3 length is 16 residues. CDR3 DNA: TGTGCCAGCAGCGCCTGGGCGGGGAGTACCACCGGGGAGCTGTTTTTT. The encoded protein is CASSAWAGSTTGELFF.

The chain has TRBV9 and TRBJ1-1; D perhaps matches TRBD1 (6 bases). Germline loops: CDR1 SGDLS, CDR2 YYNGEE. The CDR3 is made up of 16 amino acids. V lost 0 bases and J 4 bases, leaving 16 bases between the germline ends. The CDR3 reads CASSVVPKGVITEAFF. DNA of the CDR3: TGTGCCAGCAGCGTAGTCCCCAAGGGGGTAATCACTGAAGCTTTCTTT.

Details on this clonotype: One end of the junction varies from germline; a read error may be responsible. The chain joins TRBV7-7 to TRBJ2-5, with 11 nucleotides matching TRBD2. The CDR3 runs 14 residues. Germline CDR1 is SSHAT and CDR2 is FNYEAQ (reference sequence). The CDR3 DNA reads as TGTGCTAGCAGCTTTAGCGGGAGGGCGGAGACCCAGTACTTC. Protein sequence: CASSFSGRAETQYF.

This chain connects TRBV28 to TRBJ2-6; 7 bases line up with TRBD1. The CDR3 runs to 15 residues. CDR1 and CDR2 from the germline V gene are MDHEN and SYDVKM. The trim removed 2 bases at V and 2 bases at J, leaving 0 bases unmatched. CDR3 in DNA: TGTGCCAGCAGTTTAGGACAGGCTGGGGCCAACGTCCTGACTTTC. This gives the protein CASSLGQAGANVLTF.

V is TRBV4-1 and J is TRBJ2-7; the D gene could be TRBD1 or TRBD2 (5 bases each). Trimming removed 1 base from V and 6 bases from J, with 10 bases in between. Germline lookup yields CDR1 MGHRA and CDR2 YSYEKL. The CDR3 loop spans 13 amino acids. CDR3 in amino acids: CASSQAWDREQYF. For the CDR3, the DNA is TGCGCCAGCAGCCAAGCGTGGGACCGCGAGCAGTACTTC.

A single count supports this clonotype. The junction differs from germline at one of its ends, possibly a read error. The V and J genes are TRBV29-1 and TRBJ2-3, with TRBD2 identical over 12 bases. CDR1 is SQVTM, CDR2 ANQGSEA, per germline. The CDR3 is made up of 15 amino acids. This CDR3 is CSVEGLAGNTDTQYF. The DNA of the CDR3 is TGCAGCGTCGAAGGACTAGCGGGAAACACAGATACGCAGTATTTT.

CDR3 sequence reads: CSADRTAYGYTF. DNA for the CDR3: TGCAGTGCTGACCGGACAGCCTATGGCTACACCTTC. This chain uses TRBV20-1 with TRBJ1-2, with D possibly matching TRBD1 (6 bases). The germline V gene has CDR1 DFQATT and CDR2 SNEGSKA (reference sequence). The V and J ends lost 5 bases and 4 bases respectively, with 11 bases between them. This CDR3 has 12 residues.

This chain links TRBV18 with TRBJ2-2; 12 nucleotides line up with TRBD1. Germline V gene lookup returns CDR1 KGHSH and CDR2 LQKENI. V was clipped by 5 bases and J by 6 bases; unmatched bases: 7. The CDR3 is 16 amino acids. The CDR3 DNA reads as TGTGCCAGCTCATCATCGGGACAGGGGGCTTCCGGGGAGCTGTTTTTT. Translation gives CASSSSGQGASGELFF.

The chain combines TRBV7-8 with TRBJ2-4, with a tentative D call TRBD1 (5 bases). Germline CDR1 SGHVS, CDR2 FQNEAQ. The CDR3 spans 15 residues. Trimming pared 5 bases from V and 2 bases from J, leaving 13 bases between. CDR3 DNA: TGTGCCAGCAGCCCGGCGTACAGGACCAAAAACATTCAGTACTTC. It is translated as CASSPAYRTKNIQYF.

The J gene is TRBJ2-5, the V gene TRBV7-2; D perhaps matches TRBD1 (6 bases). Germline-derived CDR1 and CDR2 are SGHTA and FQGNSA. CDR3 length: 15 residues. Trimming cost V 4 bases and J 1 base, with 13 bases left between them. The CDR3 loop is CASSSQGRLQETQYF. Here the CDR3 DNA reads TGTGCCAGCAGCTCCCAGGGGCGCCTCCAAGAGACCCAGTACTTC.

This chain links TRBV12-3 or TRBV12-4 with TRBJ2-5; 13 nucleotides align to TRBD2. V shed 8 bases, J shed 5 bases, and the junction held 5 bases outside the gene matches. The CDR3 covers 14 residues. The CDR3 reads CASGLAGVGETQYF. The CDR3 DNA reads as TGTGCCAGCGGACTAGCGGGAGTCGGGGAGACCCAGTACTTC.

The chain links TRBV12-3 or TRBV12-4 to TRBJ1-1, with a tentative D call TRBD1 (6 bases). The CDR3 covers 11 residues. V lost 6 bases and J 6 bases, leaving 8 bases between the germline ends. The CDR3 spells CASRSGAEAFF. The CDR3 DNA reads as TGTGCCAGCAGGTCAGGGGCTGAAGCTTTCTTT.

The chain carries TRBV10-3 and TRBJ1-5, with D possibly TRBD1 on 6 matching bases. The V gene's germline CDR1 is ENHRY and CDR2 SYGVKD. CDR3 size: 15 residues. V lost 5 bases, J lost 6 bases, and 17 bases lay in between. The CDR3 reads CAISSTGIGGQPQHF. In DNA, the CDR3 is TGTGCCATCAGTTCCACAGGGATTGGGGGTCAGCCCCAGCATTTT.

This chain uses TRBV10-3 with TRBJ2-4; D possibly corresponds to TRBD1 (5 bases). CDR1 is ENHRY and CDR2 is SYGVKD in the germline V gene. Deletions cut 11 bases from V and 4 bases from J, with 9 bases between. The CDR3 consists of 11 residues. The CDR3 coding sequence is TGTGCCCCGCCAGGGAAAAACATTCAGTACTTC. The encoded protein is CAPPGKNIQYF.

The V and J genes are TRBV20-1 and TRBJ2-5, with 10 bases matching TRBD2. V was clipped by 1 base and J by 2 bases; unmatched bases: 7. This CDR3 has 16 residues. In germline, CDR1 is DFQATT, CDR2 SNEGSKA (reference sequence). The CDR3 loop is CSARGVGTSVQETQYF. The CDR3 region has the DNA TGCAGTGCTAGAGGAGTTGGGACTAGCGTTCAAGAGACCCAGTACTTC.

This clonotype was counted once. The chain carries TRBV29-1 and TRBJ2-7; D is perhaps TRBD2 (5 bases). The germline CDR1 and CDR2 sequences are SQVTM and ANQGSEA. This CDR3 spans 15 amino acids. V was pared by 0 bases and J by 0 bases, with 12 bases between. CDR3 DNA sequence: TGCAGCGTTGAAGATAGCGCGGTGAGCTCCTACGAGCAGTACTTC. Translating it yields CSVEDSAVSSYEQYF.

The table lists this clonotype with a count of one. The rearrangement links TRBV20-1 to TRBJ1-5, with D tentatively TRBD1 (5 bases). CDR1 DFQATT and CDR2 SNEGSKA come from the germline V gene (reference sequence). The germline V and J ends were trimmed by 3 bases and 6 bases, with 12 bases remaining between them. This CDR3 is 13 amino acids long. The CDR3 spells CSASLGRTQPQHF. DNA for the CDR3: TGCAGTGCTAGTTTGGGGCGAACTCAGCCCCAGCATTTT.

This chain uses TRBV20-1 with TRBJ2-7, with 14 bases that match TRBD2. With V trimmed by 7 bases and J by 5 bases, 13 bases remained unmatched. The V gene's germline CDR1 is DFQATT and CDR2 SNEGSKA (reference sequence). The CDR3 consists of 16 residues. Here the CDR3 DNA reads TGCAGTGTCCGGAGCGTAGGGACTAGCGGGAGAAACGAGCAGTACTTC. Protein: CSVRSVGTSGRNEQYF.

The chain couples TRBV29-1 to TRBJ1-1; no clear D gene. With 6 bases removed from V and 0 bases from J, the gap between germline ends came to 11 bases. CDR1 and CDR2 (germline): SQVTM, ANQGSEA. This CDR3 spans 13 amino acids. CDR3: CSVRRQVNTEAFF. In DNA, the CDR3 is TGCAGCGTCCGTCGGCAGGTGAACACTGAAGCTTTCTTT.

The rearrangement joins TRBV7-9 to TRBJ2-3, with TRBD1 identical over 7 bases. CDR3 length: 16 residues. V trimming: 5 bases; J trimming: 0 bases; junction bases outside the gene matches: 8. Germline CDR1 reads SEHNR; CDR2 reads FQNEAQ (reference sequence). Here the CDR3 reads CASSHRDSISTDTQYF. In DNA, the CDR3 is TGTGCCAGCAGCCATCGGGACAGTATTAGCACAGATACGCAGTATTTT.

The genes are TRBV20-1 and TRBJ1-2, with 9 bases that match TRBD1. The CDR3 is 13 amino acids. V lost 5 bases to trimming and J lost 5 bases; unmatched junction nucleotides: 6. Germline V gene lookup returns CDR1 DFQATT and CDR2 SNEGSKA (reference sequence). The CDR3 DNA reads as TGCAGTGCTCCCGGACAGGGGATTTATGGCTACACCTTC. Translating gives CSAPGQGIYGYTF.

This CDR3 is CSVRTSGNTDTQYF. Written as DNA, the CDR3 is TGCAGCGTGCGGACTAGCGGGAACACAGATACGCAGTATTTT. The V and J genes are TRBV29-1 and TRBJ2-3; 12 nucleotides align to TRBD2. The germline CDR1 and CDR2 sequences are SQVTM and ANQGSEA. V lost 6 bases, J lost 2 bases, and 3 bases stayed unmatched. The CDR3 is 14 amino acids.

This clonotype was observed a handful of times. The chain links TRBV19 to TRBJ2-2; D remains ambiguous. Per the germline V gene, CDR1 is LNHDA and CDR2 is SQIVND (reference sequence). The length of the CDR3 is 12 residues. V was trimmed by 6 bases and J by 6 bases, leaving 8 bases between them. The CDR3 protein is CASSHLPGELFF. The DNA of the CDR3 is TGTGCCAGTAGCCACTTACCCGGGGAGCTGTTTTTT.

CDR3 sequence: CSVGTTEETQYF. As DNA, the CDR3 is TGCAGCGTTGGGACAACCGAGGAGACCCAGTACTTC. The chain is built from TRBV29-1 and TRBJ2-5, with TRBD1 as a possible D gene (5 bases). In germline, CDR1 is SQVTM, CDR2 ANQGSEA. The CDR3 has 12 residues. V was pared by 4 bases and J by 5 bases, with 11 bases between.

The chain recombines TRBV6-5 with TRBJ2-7, with TRBD2 identical over 10 bases. V trimming: 5 bases; J trimming: 0 bases; junction bases outside the gene matches: 4. The CDR3 has 15 amino acids. Germline V gene sequence: CDR1 MNHEY, CDR2 SVGAGI. In DNA form, the CDR3 reads TGTGCCAGCAGTCCTAGCGGGAGCGGCTCCTACGAGCAGTACTTC. It specifies CASSPSGSGSYEQYF.

The chain has TRBV18 and TRBJ2-7, with 7 bases lining up with TRBD1. V shed 6 bases and J 7 bases; nucleotides not matched to a gene: 9. This CDR3 contains 13 residues. Germline V CDR1 and CDR2: KGHSH, LQKENI. CDR3 coding DNA: TGTGCCAGCTCCCGAGACAGGGCACAGGAGCAGTACTTC. This translates into CASSRDRAQEQYF. Supplemented by reference TRBV18 and TRBJ2-7, the full variable domain reads NAGVMQNPRHLVRRRGQEARLRCSPMKGHSHVYWYRQLPEEGLKFMVYLQKENIIDESGMPKERFSAEFPKEGPSILRIQQVVRGDSAAYFCASSRDRAQEQYFGPGTRLTVT.

This rearrangement joins TRBV15 to TRBJ2-7; D is ambiguous. Germline assignment: CDR1 LNHNV and CDR2 YYDKDF (reference sequence). Between the trimmed V and J ends, which lost 0 bases and 2 bases, there was a span of 5 bases. The CDR3 has 13 residues. CDR3 region: CATSRDRTYEQYF. The CDR3 nucleotides are TGTGCCACCAGCAGAGACCGTACCTACGAGCAGTACTTC.

The chain is built from TRBV5-4 and TRBJ2-2; 8 positions match TRBD2. This CDR3 is built from 15 residues. Germline CDR1 is SGHNT and CDR2 is YYREEE (reference sequence). V was clipped by 2 bases and J by 4 bases; unmatched bases: 4. The chain's CDR3 is CASSFVGTSTGELFF. Written as DNA, the CDR3 is TGTGCCAGCAGCTTTGTAGGGACTAGCACCGGGGAGCTGTTTTTT.

V gene TRBV7-9 combines with J gene TRBJ2-5; either TRBD1 or TRBD2 may fit D (5 bases each). V shed 2 bases and J shed 4 bases, with 8 bases lying between them. CDR1 is SEHNR and CDR2 is FQNEAQ in the germline V gene (reference sequence). This CDR3 is 13 amino acids long. As DNA, the CDR3 is TGTGCCAGCAGCTTAAGGGACGGAGAGACCCAGTACTTC. Its translation: CASSLRDGETQYF.

This chain joins TRBV11-2 and TRBJ2-1, with TRBD2 matching over 12 bases. Germline assignment: CDR1 SGHAT and CDR2 FQNNGV. The CDR3 is made up of 13 amino acids. Trimming took 8 bases from V and 4 from J; bases not matched to a gene: 0. The CDR3 is CASGTSGYNEQFF. In nucleotides, the CDR3 is TGTGCCAGCGGGACTAGCGGGTACAATGAGCAGTTCTTC. The full variable domain, completed using reference TRBV11-2 and TRBJ2-1, is EAGVAQSPRYKIIEKRQSVAFWCNPISGHATLYWYQQILGQGPKLLIQFQNNGVVDDSQLPKDRFSAERLKGVDSTLKIQPAKLEDSAVYLCASGTSGYNEQFFGPGTRLTVL.